This T cell receptor (beta chain) was found in a study of OX40 agonist ivuxolimab in advanced cancers. The CDR3 runs 14 residues. J was trimmed by 8 bases and V by 0 bases; bases with no gene match: 3. Germline V CDR1 and CDR2: MNHEY, SVGAGI. The assay was immunoSEQ multiplex PCR, and TCRdb's table has in-frame clones only and misses some. The table shows about 26,000 clones, with around four fifths occurring only once. Sample: CD4+ or CD8+ T cells sorted from blood, taken in a trial of the OX40 agonist ivuxolimab. The receptor comes from an adult with an advanced solid tumor such as melanoma, head and neck, liver or kidney cancer. The chain recombines TRBV6-5 with TRBJ2-2; 7 positions agree with TRBD2. The CDR3 sequence: CASSYSGGSGELFF. In nucleotides, the CDR3 is TGTGCCAGCAGTTACTCGGGGGGGTCAGGGGAGCTGTTTTTT.